The T cell receptor (beta chain) under discussion was sequenced for a study of blood T cells in healthy people across ages. Then a second PCR, running roughly 7 to 11 cycles, was carried out with a sample-barcoded 5' primer and a J-beta primer mix. MiXCR was run by TCRdb on the 5' RACE reads, yielding one entry per CDR3 protein. The data contain 550,000 to 750,000 distinct CDR3 sequences, under 25% of them singletons. This clonotype was seen more than once but under ten times. The germline gives CDR1 DFQATT, CDR2 SNEGSKA (reference sequence). The CDR3 consists of 15 residues. Input material: blood. The chain uses TRBV20-1 and TRBJ2-1; TRBD2 matches at 10 bases. The J call may be in error: the DNA end matches TRBJ2-5 better. This receptor was taken from a man aged 65 to 85 in good health. The CDR3 DNA reads as TGCAGTGCCCGCCCACCTAGCGGGAGAGTGGAGACCCAGTACTTC. This codes for CSARPPSGRVETQYF.